The rows below give T cell receptor beta chains drawn from one sample of a study of identical twins. TCRdb passed the 5' RACE reads through MiXCR, listing each CDR3 protein once. The sample gives under 800,000 distinct CDR3 sequences, over 20% of which show up once; 4.3% is in the top ten. The same sample was also used in a study of T cells expressing NK-cell markers.

The specimen was PBMCs. The receptors originated from a woman in her late teens or twenties in good health. CDR3s include the opening cysteine and the closing phenylalanine or tryptophan. D genes are given only for firm matches. Size is omitted from some rows. Given values are once, few, many or a class for expanded clones.

>NA|NA|TRBJ2-7|TRBV5-5
TGTGCCAGCAGCTTGGGGTTGACAGGGAGGACCTCCTACGAGCAGTACTTC
CASSLGLTGRTSYEQYF
>NA|NA|TRBJ1-2|TRBV12-3/TRBV12-4
TGTGCCAGCAGTTATCCACGCAAGGGGGGCTACACCTTC
CASSYPRKGGYTF
>TRBD2|NA|TRBJ2-7|TRBV7-9
TGTGCCAGCAGCCGCGGGGAACTAGCGGGAGCCGAGCAGTACTTC
CASSRGELAGAEQYF
>TRBD2|many|TRBJ2-7|TRBV20-1
TGCAGTGCTAGATTCCAGCGGGAAGTGGGCGAGCAGTACTTC
CSARFQREVGEQYF
>TRBD2|few|TRBJ2-2|TRBV4-2
TGTGCCAGCAGCCAACCGGGACTAGCGGGGCGTACGAACACCGGGGAGCTGTTTTTT
CASSQPGLAGRTNTGELFF
>NA|few|TRBJ2-1|TRBV20-1
TGCAGTGCTGGCCGGGGCTTTGAGCAGTTCTTC
CSAGRGFEQFF
>NA|few|TRBJ1-2|TRBV12-3/TRBV12-4
TGTGCCAGCAGGAGTCACAGGCGAACTAACTATGGCTACACCTTC
CASRSHRRTNYGYTF
>NA|few|TRBJ2-5|TRBV5-1
TGCGCCAGCAGCTTGCTGGAGGGCGGGACCCAGTACTTC
CASSLLEGGTQYF
>TRBD1|NA|TRBJ2-7|TRBV7-9
TGTGCCAGCAGCACCCCCGGGACAGGGGGCACCTACGAGCAGTACTTC
CASSTPGTGGTYEQYF
>NA|few|TRBJ2-6|TRBV9
TGTGCCAGCAGTTTCTCCATTCAGGGTAGAGGAGACTTGGGGGCCAACGTCCTGACTTTC
CASSFSIQGRGDLGANVLTF
>TRBD2|NA|TRBJ2-2|TRBV5-1
TGCGCCAGCAGCACGGGACTAAGGCCCGGGGAGCTGTTTTTT
CASSTGLRPGELFF
>NA|NA|TRBJ2-1|TRBV7-9
TGTGCCAGCAGCTTAGGTGCGGGGTTGGGGAATGAGCAGTTCTTC
CASSLGAGLGNEQFF
>TRBD2|NA|TRBJ2-1|TRBV3-1
TGTGCCTTCGCCTACCTAGCCCGAATGACTAGCGGGAGGGCCAATGAGCAGTTCTTC
CAFAYLARMTSGRANEQFF
>NA|few|TRBJ2-7|TRBV7-3
TGTGCCAGCAGCCCCACGACTCGTTCGGAGCAGTACTTC
CASSPTTRSEQYF
>TRBD2|few|TRBJ2-1|TRBV20-1
TGCAGTGCTAGAAATAGCGGGAGGGCACAGAATGAGCAGTTCTTC
CSARNSGRAQNEQFF
>NA|NA|TRBJ2-3|TRBV5-1
TGCGCCAGCAGCACGGGACCTGGCACAGATACGCAGTATTTT
CASSTGPGTDTQYF
>NA|few|TRBJ2-1|TRBV6-4
TGTGCCACCAGCCAGGGAAGCTCCTACAATGAGCAGTTCTTC
CATSQGSSYNEQFF
>NA|few|TRBJ2-1|TRBV7-2
TGTGCCAGCAGCTTAGGTGCGGGGTGGGAGTTCTTC
CASSLGAGWEFF
>NA|few|TRBJ2-7|TRBV25-1
TGTGCCAGCAGTGGGGACGGATCCTACGAGCAGTACTTC
CASSGDGSYEQYF
>NA|few|TRBJ1-5|TRBV10-3
TGTGCCAGCAGCACCACAACAGGCAAACAGCCCCAGCATTTT
CASSTTTGKQPQHF
>NA|NA|TRBJ2-1|TRBV13
TGTGCCAGCAGCGCCGGCGGGATAAATCACAATGAGCAGTTCTTC
CASSAGGINHNEQFF
>TRBD2|NA|TRBJ2-7|TRBV10-3
TGTGCCATCAGTGGGACTAGCGGGGGGTTGTACGAGCAGTACTTC
CAISGTSGGLYEQYF
>NA|NA|TRBJ1-1|TRBV29-1
TGCAGCGTTGTTCGAAGTAGAACAGGGACAACTGAAGCTTTCTTT
CSVVRSRTGTTEAFF
>NA|few|TRBJ2-7|TRBV3-1
TGTGCCAGCAGCCAAGGTCTACAGGCACCTACGAGGGAGCAGTACTTC
CASSQGLQAPTREQYF
>NA|NA|TRBJ1-1|TRBV7-2
TGTGCCAGCAGCTTAGGTCCCGACACTGAAGCTTTCTTT
CASSLGPDTEAFF
>TRBD1|NA|TRBJ2-1|TRBV20-1
TGCAGTGCTAGTGCCCGGACAGGGAGGTATGAGCAGTTCTTC
CSASARTGRYEQFF
>NA|many|TRBJ1-4|TRBV7-2
TGTGCCAGCAGCTTAGGCAGGGTCCCTAATGAAAAACTGTTTTTT
CASSLGRVPNEKLFF
>TRBD1|NA|TRBJ2-2|TRBV29-1
TGCAGCGTTGACAGGGGGTACACCGGGGAGCTGTTTTTT
CSVDRGYTGELFF
>NA|many|TRBJ1-1|TRBV12-3/TRBV12-4
TGTGCCAGCAGTTCGGGCACTGAAGCTTTCTTT
CASSSGTEAFF
>TRBD1|NA|TRBJ2-3|TRBV29-1
TGCAGCGTTGAGGTCGGGACAGGGAGCACAGATACGCAGTATTTT
CSVEVGTGSTDTQYF
>TRBD1|few|TRBJ2-7|TRBV27
TGTGCCAGCAGTTTTACCCGTACCGGGACAGCTTCCTACGAGCAGTACTTC
CASSFTRTGTASYEQYF
>NA|NA|TRBJ2-3|TRBV12-3/TRBV12-4
TGTGCCAGCAGTTTCATCCCAGATACGCAGTATTTT
CASSFIPDTQYF
>NA|many|TRBJ2-7|TRBV20-1
TGCAGTGCTAGAGATGCGGGCGACGAGCAGTACTTC
CSARDAGDEQYF
>NA|NA|TRBJ2-2|TRBV29-1
TGCAGCGTTGACAGGGAAGACACCGGGGAGCTGTTTTTT
CSVDREDTGELFF
>NA|NA|TRBJ2-7|TRBV7-9
TGTGCCAGCAGCCCACAAGGGGACACCTACAAGCAGTACTTC
CASSPQGDTYKQYF
>NA|few|TRBJ2-1|TRBV6-2/TRBV6-3
TGTGCCAGCAGTTCCCCCGAGCCGGGCGACTCCTACAATGAGCAGTTCTTC
CASSSPEPGDSYNEQFF
>NA|few|TRBJ1-6|TRBV12-3/TRBV12-4
TGTGCCAGCACTCCTGGCCTGTCTAATTCACCCCTCCACTTT
CASTPGLSNSPLHF
>NA|NA|TRBJ1-4|TRBV9
TGTGCCAGCAGCTCTTCTTGGGGGAGACAGTCTAATGAAAAACTGTTTTTT
CASSSSWGRQSNEKLFF
>TRBD1|many|TRBJ2-5|TRBV12-3/TRBV12-4
TGTGCCAGCAGTTTAGACAGGGGCTTGAAGTACTTC
CASSLDRGLKYF
>TRBD2|NA|TRBJ2-1|TRBV24-1
TGTGCCACCAGTGACGTTACTAGCGTCAATGAGCAGTTCTTC
CATSDVTSVNEQFF
>NA|many|TRBJ2-5|TRBV7-8
TGTGCCAGCAGCTTGTACGAGACCCAGTACTTC
CASSLYETQYF
>NA|few|TRBJ2-1|TRBV20-1
TGCAGTGCTCTTACTACCTCCTCTACCTCCTACAATGAGCAGTTCTTC
CSALTTSSTSYNEQFF
>TRBD2|once|TRBJ2-1|TRBV7-2
TGTGCCAGCAGACTGACTAGCGGGCCCCTCGGGAATGAGCAGTTCTTC
CASRLTSGPLGNEQFF
>TRBD2|few|TRBJ2-1|TRBV29-1
TGCAGCGTTGAAGTCGGTAGCGGGGGGGTCTACAATGAGCAGTTCTTC
CSVEVGSGGVYNEQFF
>NA|NA|TRBJ2-7|TRBV15
TGTGCCACCAGCAGAGATTCCACCGAGCAGTACTTC
CATSRDSTEQYF
>NA|NA|TRBJ2-3|TRBV7-9
TGTGCCAGCAGCTTAGCCCGTGGCAGCCCCGATACGCAGTATTTT
CASSLARGSPDTQYF